A selection of T cell receptor beta chains follows, all from one sample in a study of T cell repertoires in cytomegalovirus infection. From the reads, TCRdb called clonotypes with MiXCR, one entry per CDR3 protein. Among about 240,000 distinct CDR3 sequences listed, 6.5% were seen once. Specimen: PBMCs. Every receptor here comes from a human donor in good health (CMV status not recorded). Some clones in this sample may be carry-over from other donors' samples. Both conserved end residues are part of each CDR3. D genes are given only for firm matches. Rows may omit the clone size; those that give it use once, few, many or a size class.

d_gene: TRBD1; v_gene: TRBV19; abundance: many; j_gene: TRBJ1-2; CDR3aa: CASSTGQANYGYTF; CDR3nt: TGTGCCAGTAGTACGGGACAGGCCAACTATGGCTACACCTTC
d_gene: -; v_gene: TRBV5-6; abundance: -; j_gene: TRBJ1-4; CDR3aa: CASSLLQGGGEKLFF; CDR3nt: TGTGCCAGCAGCTTGTTACAGGGAGGGGGTGAAAAACTGTTTTTT
d_gene: -; v_gene: TRBV19; abundance: few; j_gene: TRBJ1-3; CDR3aa: CASSGGGPGNTIYF; CDR3nt: TGTGCCAGTAGTGGGGGAGGACCTGGAAACACCATATATTTT
d_gene: -; v_gene: TRBV7-9; abundance: many; j_gene: TRBJ2-7; CDR3aa: CASSLEASAVDEQYF; CDR3nt: TGTGCCAGCAGCTTAGAAGCCTCCGCTGTGGACGAGCAGTACTTC
d_gene: -; v_gene: TRBV7-2; abundance: many; j_gene: TRBJ2-7; CDR3aa: CASSSRDTSYEQYF; CDR3nt: TGTGCCAGCAGCTCCCGGGACACCTCCTACGAGCAGTACTTC
d_gene: -; v_gene: TRBV12-3/TRBV12-4; abundance: -; j_gene: TRBJ1-1; CDR3aa: CASNFRTRRNTEAFF; CDR3nt: TGTGCCAGCAATTTTCGTACCCGGAGGAACACTGAAGCTTTCTTT
d_gene: -; v_gene: TRBV24-1; abundance: many; j_gene: TRBJ2-3; CDR3aa: CATSDPRAGTEDTQYF; CDR3nt: TGTGCCACCAGTGACCCAAGGGCGGGGACAGAGGATACGCAGTATTTT
d_gene: -; v_gene: TRBV7-2; abundance: many; j_gene: TRBJ2-7; CDR3aa: CASSPRGPGGGKQYF; CDR3nt: TGTGCCAGCAGCCCCAGAGGACCAGGGGGAGGGAAGCAGTACTTC
d_gene: -; v_gene: TRBV30; abundance: -; j_gene: TRBJ2-3; CDR3aa: CAWSVRRASTDTQYF; CDR3nt: TGTGCCTGGAGTGTACGACGGGCTTCCACAGATACGCAGTATTTT
d_gene: -; v_gene: TRBV20-1; abundance: -; j_gene: TRBJ2-1; CDR3aa: CSAILADPDEQFF; CDR3nt: TGCAGTGCTATTTTAGCAGACCCGGATGAGCAGTTCTTC
d_gene: -; v_gene: TRBV7-9; abundance: -; j_gene: TRBJ2-7; CDR3aa: CASSPFWGERYEQYF; CDR3nt: TGTGCCAGCAGCCCGTTCTGGGGGGAACGGTACGAGCAGTACTTC
d_gene: -; v_gene: TRBV7-8; abundance: many; j_gene: TRBJ2-1; CDR3aa: CASSPHHLGYNEQFF; CDR3nt: TGTGCCAGCAGCCCGCATCATTTGGGCTACAATGAGCAGTTCTTC
d_gene: -; v_gene: TRBV27; abundance: many; j_gene: TRBJ1-2; CDR3aa: CASRDSGTPYYGYTF; CDR3nt: TGTGCCAGCAGAGATTCCGGGACACCCTACTATGGCTACACCTTC
d_gene: -; v_gene: TRBV2; abundance: many; j_gene: TRBJ1-2; CDR3aa: CASSAGTTEGYTF; CDR3nt: TGTGCCAGCAGCGCCGGGACAACCGAAGGCTACACCTTC
d_gene: TRBD2; v_gene: TRBV27; abundance: few; j_gene: TRBJ2-3; CDR3aa: CASSSRGLAGGPDTQYF; CDR3nt: TGTGCCAGCAGTTCCCGCGGACTAGCGGGGGGCCCAGATACGCAGTATTTT
d_gene: TRBD1; v_gene: TRBV28; abundance: -; j_gene: TRBJ1-5; CDR3aa: CASEGQGIYSNQPQHF; CDR3nt: TGTGCCAGCGAAGGACAGGGTATATATAGCAATCAGCCCCAGCATTTT